The 28 T cell receptor beta chains below come from one sample, sequenced in a study of T cells expressing NK-cell markers. With the 5' RACE reads reprocessed, TCRdb shows one record per CDR3 protein and no DNA. The repertoire shows hundreds of thousands of distinct CDR3 sequences; the top ten hold approximately 7%. Sequencing was carried out using blood T cells: a sorted CD56 or NKG2C T cell subset, CD4+ or CD8+ T cells, or bulk PBMC T cells (not recorded which). Receptor source: a woman aged 18 to 75 in good health.

This chain connects TRBV21-1 to TRBJ2-2. TRBV21-1 is flagged as a pseudogene. This CDR3 contains 11 residues. CDR3 residues: CARQVTGELFF.

The V and J genes are TRBV6-1 and TRBJ2-7; TCRdb proposes TRBD1, but this gene call is untestable without DNA. This CDR3 is 15 amino acids long. The germline gives CDR1 MNHNS, CDR2 SASEGT. CDR3 in amino acids: CASRVVDSSSYEQYF.

The chain links TRBV12-3 or TRBV12-4 to TRBJ1-3; checking the TCRdb D call of TRBD1 is not possible without DNA. The CDR3 totals 16 residues. Here the CDR3 reads CASSPTTGLAGNTIYF.

The gene calls are TRBV28 and TRBJ2-2. The germline V gene encodes CDR1 MDHEN and CDR2 SYDVKM. CDR3 length: 13 amino acids. CDR3 region: CASITSGPGELFF.

The chain is built from TRBV29-1 and TRBJ2-3. The CDR3 consists of 12 residues. Germline CDR1 and CDR2: SQVTM and ANQGSEA. The CDR3: CSVASSGDTQYF.

The chain joins TRBV23-1 to TRBJ2-1; TCRdb reports TRBD1, a call that lacks DNA to check it against. TRBV23-1 is an ORF for which the function is uncertain. CDR3 length: 16 residues. CDR3 region: CASSQSRDRTDNEQFF.

The rearrangement joins TRBV9 to TRBJ2-1. Germline values: CDR1 SGDLS, CDR2 YYNGEE. The CDR3 is 11 amino acids. The CDR3 region is CASSRVSEQFF.

This rearrangement joins TRBV4-1 to TRBJ1-5; with no DNA, the TCRdb D assignment of TRBD1 cannot be verified. CDR3 length: 15 amino acids. In germline, CDR1 is MGHRA, CDR2 YSYEKL. CDR3 residues: CASSLVGQGIQPQHF.

The V gene is TRBV11-1, the J gene TRBJ2-3; without DNA, the TCRdb call of TRBD2 cannot be checked. Germline CDR1 SGHAT, CDR2 FQDESV (reference sequence). The CDR3 contains 13 residues. CDR3 amino acids: CASSIFGLAFQYF.

The chain links TRBV20-1 to TRBJ2-1; TCRdb calls TRBD2, which cannot be checked without DNA. Per germline, CDR1 DFQATT and CDR2 SNEGSKA (reference sequence). CDR3 length: 17 residues. This chain's CDR3 is CSAYLAGGSSSYNEQFF.

The chain recombines TRBV7-9 with TRBJ2-3; the D call of TRBD1 rests on TCRdb alone, since no DNA is present to check it. This CDR3 has 13 residues. From germline, CDR1 is SEHNR and CDR2 FQNEAQ (reference sequence). The CDR3 region is CASSQGYENTQYF.

J is TRBJ1-5 and V is TRBV12-3 or TRBV12-4. The CDR3 is 15 residues long. This CDR3 reads CASSFRHESNQPQHF.

J is TRBJ2-1 and V is TRBV7-6; the TCRdb call, TRBD1, lacks DNA for checking. Germline CDR1 reads SGHVS; CDR2 reads FNYEAQ. The CDR3 is made up of 16 amino acids. The CDR3 loop is CASSLDLEYPGDEQFF.

V is TRBV11-2 and J is TRBJ1-6; TCRdb returns TRBD1, unconfirmable since there is no DNA. The germline CDR1 and CDR2 sequences are SGHAT and FQNNGV. The CDR3 contains 15 residues. CDR3 in amino acids: CASSQVGGNNSPLHF.

The rearrangement links TRBV29-1 to TRBJ2-2; TCRdb reports TRBD2, a call that lacks DNA to check it against. CDR1 SQVTM and CDR2 ANQGSEA come from the germline V gene. CDR3 length equals 15 residues. The CDR3 is CSVEKREGNTGELFF.

The V call is TRBV11-2, the J call TRBJ2-7; without DNA, the TCRdb call of TRBD1 cannot be checked. Germline V gene lookup returns CDR1 SGHAT and CDR2 FQNNGV. The CDR3 is 15 residues long. CDR3 residues: CASSFGAGGSYEQYF.

The rearrangement joins TRBV7-2 to TRBJ2-3. The CDR3 spans 15 residues. CDR1 and CDR2 from the germline V gene are SGHTA and FQGNSA. The CDR3 loop is CASSLAGLHTDTQYF.

This rearrangement joins TRBV20-1 to TRBJ2-1; TCRdb's assignment of TRBD2 cannot be checked, as there is no DNA. In germline, CDR1 is DFQATT, CDR2 SNEGSKA (reference sequence). The length of the CDR3 is 14 residues. CDR3 region: CSARGGLELLEQFF.

V usage is TRBV28 and J usage is TRBJ2-5; checking the TCRdb D call of TRBD1 is not possible without DNA. The CDR3 consists of 17 residues. Germline lookup yields CDR1 MDHEN and CDR2 SYDVKM. CDR3 amino acids: CASSFRPSFRGLETQYF. The whole variable domain, filled in from reference TRBV28 and TRBJ2-5, reads DVKVTQSSRYLVKRTGEKVFLECVQDMDHENMFWYRQDPGLGLRLIYFSYDVKMKEKGDIPEGYSVSREKKERFSLILESASTNQTSMYLCASSFRPSFRGLETQYFGPGTRLLVL.

The chain couples TRBV20-1 to TRBJ2-3. The CDR3 runs 11 residues. The V gene's germline CDR1 is DFQATT and CDR2 SNEGSKA (reference sequence). The CDR3 here is CSATVGDTQYF.

The V call is TRBV7-9, the J call TRBJ2-1. From germline, CDR1 is SEHNR and CDR2 FQNEAQ (reference sequence). The CDR3 loop spans 15 amino acids. The CDR3 reads CASSLSGESYNEQFF.

J is TRBJ2-3 and V is TRBV6-1; the TCRdb D gene call, TRBD1, has no DNA to confirm it. Germline values: CDR1 MNHNS, CDR2 SASEGT. This CDR3 is 14 amino acids long. This CDR3 is CASIRGSFADTQYF.

The genes are TRBV7-2 and TRBJ2-1; with no DNA, the TCRdb D assignment of TRBD1 cannot be verified. Germline assignment: CDR1 SGHTA and CDR2 FQGNSA. CDR3 size: 15 residues. CDR3 in amino acids: CASSLGYRGVNEQFF.

This chain links TRBV20-1 with TRBJ1-3; TCRdb names TRBD1, which stays unverified in the absence of DNA. Germline CDR1 DFQATT, CDR2 SNEGSKA (reference sequence). The CDR3 loop spans 15 amino acids. CDR3 sequence: CSARGDANSGNTIYF.

The rearrangement links TRBV7-9 to TRBJ2-5; TCRdb lists TRBD1, though no DNA is available to test this call. This CDR3 spans 16 amino acids. Per germline, CDR1 SEHNR and CDR2 FQNEAQ (reference sequence). CDR3 protein: CASSFTYPEQQETQYF.

The chain links TRBV20-1 to TRBJ2-7; TCRdb reports TRBD2, a call that lacks DNA to check it against. The CDR3 covers 16 residues. Germline V lookup: CDR1 DFQATT, CDR2 SNEGSKA (reference sequence). The CDR3 is CSAVPPNSGTFYEQYF.

V gene TRBV9 combines with J gene TRBJ2-7; lacking DNA, the TRBD2 call made by TCRdb goes unchecked. Looked up from germline, CDR1 is SGDLS and CDR2 is YYNGEE. The CDR3 runs 18 residues. The CDR3 loop reads CASSVGPSKREGLYEQYF. Using reference TRBV9 and TRBJ2-7 for the parts outside the CDR3, the full variable domain is DSGVTQTPKHLITATGQRVTLRCSPRSGDLSVYWYQQSLDQGLQFLIQYYNGEERAKGNILERFSAQQFPDLHSELNLSSLELGDSALYFCASSVGPSKREGLYEQYFGPGTRLTVT.

This chain uses TRBV5-5 with TRBJ2-1; TCRdb lists TRBD2, though no DNA is available to test this call. The germline V gene has CDR1 SGHKS and CDR2 YYEKEE (reference sequence). The CDR3 is 17 residues long. This CDR3 is CASIPQSTSGGSNEQFF.